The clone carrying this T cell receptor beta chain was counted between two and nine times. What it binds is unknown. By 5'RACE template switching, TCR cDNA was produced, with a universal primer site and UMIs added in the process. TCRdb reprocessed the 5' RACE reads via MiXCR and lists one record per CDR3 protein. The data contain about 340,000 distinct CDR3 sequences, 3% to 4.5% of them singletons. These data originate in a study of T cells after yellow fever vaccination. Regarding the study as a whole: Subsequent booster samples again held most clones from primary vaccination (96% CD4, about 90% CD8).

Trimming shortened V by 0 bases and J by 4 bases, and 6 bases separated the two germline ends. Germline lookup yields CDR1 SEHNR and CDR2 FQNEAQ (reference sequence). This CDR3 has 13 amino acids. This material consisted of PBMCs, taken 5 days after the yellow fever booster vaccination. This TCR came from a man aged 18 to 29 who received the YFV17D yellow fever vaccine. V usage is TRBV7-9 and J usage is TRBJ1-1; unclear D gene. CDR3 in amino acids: CASSLARPTEAFF. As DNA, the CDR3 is TGTGCCAGCAGCTTAGCGCGGCCCACTGAAGCTTTCTTT.